This T cell receptor (beta chain) is drawn from a study of blood T cell repertoires in COVID-19. On the study more broadly: COVID-19 samples from acute and convalescent phases originated in the United States, Italy and Spain. From T cells, B-cell-depleted T cells, or PBMCs came the material, which was cDNA or gDNA.

Per the original methods: Estimates of nucleated cell counts were drawn from the amplification of reference gene primers. Method: immunoSEQ multiplex PCR; TCRdb's copy keeps in-frame clones and lacks some. V and J calls and clone size are those listed in that table; D and trimming were worked out from the DNA. The sample contains about 190,000 clones, 70% to 90% of which appear only once. This CDR3 contains 13 residues. The V end was cut by 2 bases, the J end by 4 bases, with 9 bases between. The V gene's germline CDR1 is SEHNR and CDR2 FQNEAQ (reference sequence). This clone was recorded only once. What was sequenced was peripheral blood. The genes are TRBV7-9 and TRBJ2-7, with D maybe TRBD1 (5 bases). The TCR originated in a young man with acute or convalescent COVID-19. The CDR3 bases are TGTGCCAGCAGCTTAACTCAGGGATACGAGCAGTACTTC. As protein: CASSLTQGYEQYF.